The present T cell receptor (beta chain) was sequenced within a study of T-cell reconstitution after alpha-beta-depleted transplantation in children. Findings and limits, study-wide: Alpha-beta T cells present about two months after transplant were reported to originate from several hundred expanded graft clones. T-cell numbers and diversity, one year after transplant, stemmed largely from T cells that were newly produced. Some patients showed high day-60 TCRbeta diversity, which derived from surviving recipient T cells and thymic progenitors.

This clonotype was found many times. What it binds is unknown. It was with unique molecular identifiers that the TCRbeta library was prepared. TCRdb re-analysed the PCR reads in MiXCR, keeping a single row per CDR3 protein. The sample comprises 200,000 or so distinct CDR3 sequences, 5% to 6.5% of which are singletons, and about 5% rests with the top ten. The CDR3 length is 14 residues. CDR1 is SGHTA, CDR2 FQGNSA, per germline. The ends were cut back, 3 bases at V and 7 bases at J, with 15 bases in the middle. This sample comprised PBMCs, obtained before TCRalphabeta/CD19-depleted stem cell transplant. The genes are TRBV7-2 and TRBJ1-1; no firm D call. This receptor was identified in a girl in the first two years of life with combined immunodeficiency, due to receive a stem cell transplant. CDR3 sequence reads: CASSLVRLHGEAFF. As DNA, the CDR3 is TGTGCCAGCAGCTTGGTAAGGCTTCATGGTGAAGCTTTCTTT.